What follows are 11 T cell receptor beta chains derived from one specimen sequenced in a study of T cell repertoires in cytomegalovirus infection. These receptors have no known antigen. TCRdb processed the reads anew with MiXCR; each CDR3 protein has one entry. The sample lists about 400,000 distinct CDR3 sequences; roughly a third were seen once. The material was cultured PBMCs, obtained from culture after CMV antigen stimulation. The receptors stem from a human donor in good health (CMV status not recorded). Some clones in this sample may be carry-over from other donors' samples.

The chain employs TRBV7-9 and TRBJ2-1; no clear D. This CDR3 spans 15 amino acids. The germline V gene encodes CDR1 SEHNR and CDR2 FQNEAQ (reference sequence). V lost 4 bases and J lost 4, with 14 bases in between. The CDR3 DNA reads TGTGCCAGCAGCTCCTCGAGGTCGTTTTACAATGAGCAGTTCTTC. It encodes CASSSSRSFYNEQFF.

This clonotype has more than one count but fewer than ten. The chain uses TRBV6-5 and TRBJ2-1, with TRBD1 identical over 7 bases. There are 13 residues in the CDR3. Germline V gives CDR1 MNHEY, CDR2 SVGAGI. V was clipped by 6 bases and J by 6 bases; unmatched bases: 5. Written as DNA, the CDR3 is TGTGCCAGCAGCTCAGACAGGGCCAATGAGCAGTTCTTC. It specifies CASSSDRANEQFF.

The chain has TRBV28 and TRBJ2-7; maybe TRBD1 (6 bases). Germline CDR1 and CDR2: MDHEN and SYDVKM. The length of the CDR3 is 15 residues. Trimming shortened V by 3 bases and J by 2 bases, and 14 bases separated the two germline ends. The CDR3, as DNA: TGTGCCAGCAGTTTTCGGCTGAACAGGGCCTACGAGCAGTACTTC. Translated: CASSFRLNRAYEQYF.

There are a few counts of this clonotype. The chain recombines TRBV24-1 with TRBJ2-3, with TRBD2 identical over 7 bases. The CDR3 contains 15 residues. Unmatched junction bases numbered 4, after V lost 3 bases and J lost 2 bases. Per the germline V gene, CDR1 is KGHDR and CDR2 is SFDVKD. The CDR3 region has the DNA TGTGCCACCAGTGATCCGGGAGGTGTCACAGATACGCAGTATTTT. This codes for CATSDPGGVTDTQYF.

This clonotype was seen more than once but under ten times. The rearrangement uses TRBV6-2 or TRBV6-3 and TRBJ1-5; TRBD1 aligns across 7 bases. In germline, CDR1 is MNHEY, CDR2 SVGEGT. This CDR3 comprises 16 residues. The V and J ends lost 4 bases and 7 bases, in that order; junction bases with no gene match: 13. The CDR3 protein is CASSSLAQGLRQPQHF. In DNA, the CDR3 is TGTGCCAGCAGTTCGCTCGCACAGGGGTTAAGGCAGCCCCAGCATTTT.

This clonotype came up a few times. The chain has TRBV18 and TRBJ1-3; 7 nucleotides match TRBD1. This CDR3 spans 15 amino acids. Trimming at V came to 6 bases and at J to 0 bases, leaving 5 bases not matched to a gene. Germline V CDR1 and CDR2: KGHSH, LQKENI. Here the CDR3 reads CASSEGQSSGNTIYF. Written as DNA, the CDR3 is TGTGCCAGCTCCGAGGGACAGTCCTCTGGAAACACCATATATTTT.

This clonotype occurred a few times. This rearrangement joins TRBV12-3 or TRBV12-4 to TRBJ1-2, with no clear D. The CDR3 is 13 amino acids. The germline V and J ends were trimmed by 3 bases and 3 bases, with 8 bases remaining between them. The chain's CDR3 is CASSFYNYYGYTF. For the CDR3, the DNA is TGTGCCAGCAGTTTCTACAACTACTATGGCTACACCTTC.

The genes are TRBV28 and TRBJ1-3; D might be TRBD1 (5 bases). The CDR3 consists of 16 residues. V was clipped by 5 bases and J by 3 bases, with 17 bases between them. In germline, CDR1 is MDHEN, CDR2 SYDVKM. The CDR3 nucleotides are TGTGCCAGCAGTCCCCCGCCGGGGGGTATTGGAAACACCATATATTTT. Encoded protein: CASSPPPGGIGNTIYF. The entire variable domain, with the rest obtained from reference TRBV28 and TRBJ1-3, is as follows: DVKVTQSSRYLVKRTGEKVFLECVQDMDHENMFWYRQDPGLGLRLIYFSYDVKMKEKGDIPEGYSVSREKKERFSLILESASTNQTSMYLCASSPPPGGIGNTIYFGEGSWLTVV.

V usage is TRBV20-1 and J usage is TRBJ1-6; a possible D gene is TRBD1 (5 bases). V was trimmed by 6 bases and J by 0 bases, leaving 15 bases between them. CDR3 size: 16 residues. Germline V lookup: CDR1 DFQATT, CDR2 SNEGSKA (reference sequence). CDR3 sequence reads: CSARPTGNSYNSPLHF. DNA for the CDR3: TGCAGTGCCCGCCCTACAGGAAACTCCTATAATTCACCCCTCCACTTT.

This chain connects TRBV7-2 to TRBJ2-7, with 8 bases matching TRBD1. Germline CDR1 reads SGHTA; CDR2 reads FQGNSA. The V and J ends lost 5 bases and 2 bases, in that order; junction bases with no gene match: 5. This CDR3 contains 14 residues. For the CDR3, the DNA is TGTGCCAGCAGCCAAGACAGGGGTCCCTACGAGCAGTACTTC. It is translated as CASSQDRGPYEQYF.

The chain's CDR3 is CASSTTEGDTQYF. CDR3 sequence (DNA): TGTGCCAGCAGCACTACAGAGGGGGATACGCAGTATTTT. The chain couples TRBV12-3 or TRBV12-4 to TRBJ2-3, with D perhaps being TRBD1 or TRBD2 (5 bases each). The ends were cut back, 6 bases at V and 6 bases at J, with 13 bases in the middle. This CDR3 comprises 13 residues.